This T cell receptor beta chain was identified during a study of T cells in Graves' hyperthyroidism and ophthalmopathy. TCR beta CDR3 regions were amplified from RNA. The HTBI primer set was used in a first-round RT-PCR of the TCR CDR3. TCRdb redid the calling of the multiplex PCR reads with MiXCR, one entry per CDR3 protein. The table lists around 620,000 distinct CDR3 sequences, approximately 14% of them singletons. This clonotype was seen many times. The TCR sequence derives from a young woman with Graves' ophthalmopathy. The sequencing input was blood.

CDR3 protein: CASKEGTSGRYTQYF. Here the CDR3 DNA reads TGTGCCAGCAAGGAGGGAACTAGCGGGAGATATACGCAGTATTTT. The chain links TRBV7-2 to TRBJ2-3; 11 nucleotides agree with TRBD2. Germline trimming cut 7 bases from V and 7 bases from J; bases unmatched to any gene: 10. The CDR3 is 15 amino acids. Per the germline V gene, CDR1 is SGHTA and CDR2 is FQGNSA.